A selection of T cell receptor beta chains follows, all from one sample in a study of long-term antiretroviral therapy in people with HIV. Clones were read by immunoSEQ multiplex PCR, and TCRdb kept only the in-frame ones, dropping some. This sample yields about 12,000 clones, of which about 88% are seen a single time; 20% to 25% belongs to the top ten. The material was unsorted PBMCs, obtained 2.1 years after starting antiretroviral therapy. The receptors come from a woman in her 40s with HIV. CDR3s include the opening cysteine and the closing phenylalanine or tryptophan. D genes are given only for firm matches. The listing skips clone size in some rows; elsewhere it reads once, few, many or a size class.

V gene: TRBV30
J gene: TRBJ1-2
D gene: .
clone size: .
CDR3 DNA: TGTGCCTGGAGTCCAGGGAGCCATGGCTACACCTTC
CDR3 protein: CAWSPGSHGYTF

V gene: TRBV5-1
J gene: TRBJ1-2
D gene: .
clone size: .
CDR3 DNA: TGCGCCAGCAGCTTGGCCGGGGGTGAGACTCATGGCTACACCTTC
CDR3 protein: CASSLAGGETHGYTF

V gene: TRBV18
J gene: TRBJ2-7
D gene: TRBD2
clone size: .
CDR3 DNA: TGTGCCAGCTCCCCCCGGAGTAGCGGGGGGGAGCAGTACTTC
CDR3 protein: CASSPRSSGGEQYF

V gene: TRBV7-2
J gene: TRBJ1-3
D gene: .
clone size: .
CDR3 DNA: TGTGCCAGCAGCTTAGGGTTAAGAAACACCATATATTTT
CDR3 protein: CASSLGLRNTIYF

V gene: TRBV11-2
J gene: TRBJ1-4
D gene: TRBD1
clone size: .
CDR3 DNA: TGTGCCAGCAGCTCGGACAGGGCTGAAAAACTGTTTTTT
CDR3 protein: CASSSDRAEKLFF

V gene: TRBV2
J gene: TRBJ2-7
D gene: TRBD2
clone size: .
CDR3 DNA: TGTGCCAGCATCGGAAATAGCGGGGGGGCTTACGAGCAGTACTTC
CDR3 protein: CASIGNSGGAYEQYF

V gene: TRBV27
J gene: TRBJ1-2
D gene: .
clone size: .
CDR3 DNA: TGTGCCAGCAGTTCGGCCGAGGGCTATGGCTACACCTTC
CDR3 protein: CASSSAEGYGYTF

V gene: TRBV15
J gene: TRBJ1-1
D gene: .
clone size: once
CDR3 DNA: TGTGCCACCAGCATCAGGGACTCCATGAACACTGAAGCTTTCTTT
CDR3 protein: CATSIRDSMNTEAFF

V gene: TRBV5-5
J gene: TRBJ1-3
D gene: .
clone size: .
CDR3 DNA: TGTGCCAGCAGCGCTGACACGTATCCAACTGGAAACACCATATATTTT
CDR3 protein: CASSADTYPTGNTIYF

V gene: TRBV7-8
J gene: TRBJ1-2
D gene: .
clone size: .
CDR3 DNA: TGTGCCAGCGGGGGGAATGGCTACACCTTC
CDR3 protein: CASGGNGYTF

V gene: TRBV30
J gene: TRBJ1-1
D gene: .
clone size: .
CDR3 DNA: TGTGCCCGGGGAGGGGACACTGAAGCTTTCTTT
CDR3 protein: CARGGDTEAFF

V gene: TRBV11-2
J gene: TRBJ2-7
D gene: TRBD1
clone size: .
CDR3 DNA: TGTGCCAGCAGCTCTTTCCGAGACAGGGGGAACGAGCAGTACTTC
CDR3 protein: CASSSFRDRGNEQYF

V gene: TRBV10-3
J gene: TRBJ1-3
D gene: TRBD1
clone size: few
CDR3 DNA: TGTGCCATCAGTATGGGACAGGGGGCTGGAAACACCATATATTTT
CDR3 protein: CAISMGQGAGNTIYF

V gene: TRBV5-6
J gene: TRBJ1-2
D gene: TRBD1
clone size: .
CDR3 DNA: TGTGCCAGCAGCCTAACCGGACAGGGGCCCCTAGCCTATGGCTACACCTTC
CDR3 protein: CASSLTGQGPLAYGYTF

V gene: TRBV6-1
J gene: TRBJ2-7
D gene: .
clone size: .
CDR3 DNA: TGTGCCAGCAGTGAAGTCCACCGCCATGGCAGTGCCTACGAGCAGTACTTC
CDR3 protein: CASSEVHRHGSAYEQYF

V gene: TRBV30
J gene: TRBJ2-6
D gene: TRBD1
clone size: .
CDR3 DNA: TGTGCCTGGAGGAGGACAGGGGATATTGGGGCCAACGTCCTGACTTTC
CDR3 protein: CAWRRTGDIGANVLTF

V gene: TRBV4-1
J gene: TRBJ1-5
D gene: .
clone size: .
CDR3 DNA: TGCGCCAGCAGCCAAGAAGTCAGGACGAGCAATCAGCCCCAGCATTTT
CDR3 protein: CASSQEVRTSNQPQHF

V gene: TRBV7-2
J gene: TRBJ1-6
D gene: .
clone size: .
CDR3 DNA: TGTGCCAGCAGCGCCAATTCCGGGACACCCGGATCCCTCCACTTT
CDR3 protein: CASSANSGTPGSLHF

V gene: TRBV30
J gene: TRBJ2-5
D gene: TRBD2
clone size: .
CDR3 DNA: TGTGCCTGGAGTGGATGGGAGATGGCTAGCGGCCAAGAGACCCAGTACTTC
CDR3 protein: CAWSGWEMASGQETQYF

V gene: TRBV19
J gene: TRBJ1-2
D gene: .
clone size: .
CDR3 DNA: TGTGCCAGTAGTACGGGCCCGGATGGCTACACCTTC
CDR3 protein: CASSTGPDGYTF

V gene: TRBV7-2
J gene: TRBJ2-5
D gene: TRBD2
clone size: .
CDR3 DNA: TGTGCCAGCAACCTACTAGCGGGTGATGAGACCCAGTACTTC
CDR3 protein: CASNLLAGDETQYF

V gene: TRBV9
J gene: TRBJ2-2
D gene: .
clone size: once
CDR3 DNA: TGTGCCAGCAGCGTAGCAGGAGACACCGGGGAGCTGTTTTTT
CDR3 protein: CASSVAGDTGELFF

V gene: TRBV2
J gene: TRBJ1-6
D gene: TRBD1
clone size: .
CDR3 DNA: TGTGCCAGCAGTGCAGGGGGCAGCTCCTATAATTCACCCCTCCACTTT
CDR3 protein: CASSAGGSSYNSPLHF

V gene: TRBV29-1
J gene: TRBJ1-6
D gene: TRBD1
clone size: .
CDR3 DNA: TGCAGCGTTTTATCCGGGACAGGGCCAGACGGGGGCTCCTATAATTCACCCCTCCACTTT
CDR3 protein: CSVLSGTGPDGGSYNSPLHF

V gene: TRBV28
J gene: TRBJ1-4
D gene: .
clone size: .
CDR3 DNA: TGTGCCAGCAGGCCAGACTCGGGTTCGAATGAAAAACTGTTTTTT
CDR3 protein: CASRPDSGSNEKLFF

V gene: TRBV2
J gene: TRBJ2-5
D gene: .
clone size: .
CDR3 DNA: TGTGCCAGCAGTGGACAGCAAGAGACCCAGTACTTC
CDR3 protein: CASSGQQETQYF

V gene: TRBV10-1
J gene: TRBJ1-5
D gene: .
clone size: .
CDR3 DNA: TGCGCCAGCAGTGATAGGGGGAGTCAGCCCCAGCATTTT
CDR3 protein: CASSDRGSQPQHF

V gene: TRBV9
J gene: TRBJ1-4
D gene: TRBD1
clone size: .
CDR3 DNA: TGTGCCAGCAGCCATACAGGGGAGAGGGGTGAAAAACTGTTTTTT
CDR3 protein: CASSHTGERGEKLFF

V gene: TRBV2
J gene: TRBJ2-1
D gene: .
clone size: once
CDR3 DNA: TGTGCCAGCAGGAAGGTAGTCGGGGGAGAGTCCTACAATGAGCAGTTCTTC
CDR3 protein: CASRKVVGGESYNEQFF

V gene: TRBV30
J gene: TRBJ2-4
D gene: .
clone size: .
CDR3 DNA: TGTGCCTGGACCTCGTCGGCGAACATTCAGTACTTC
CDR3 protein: CAWTSSANIQYF

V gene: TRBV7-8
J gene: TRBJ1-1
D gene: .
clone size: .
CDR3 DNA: TGTGCCAGCAGCTTACAGGGTCCGGGGAACACTGAAGCTTTCTTT
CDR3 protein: CASSLQGPGNTEAFF

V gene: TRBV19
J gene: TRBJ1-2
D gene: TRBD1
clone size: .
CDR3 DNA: TGTGCCAGTAGTGATATGGGGGGACAGACGGGAGCTAACTATGGCTACACCTTC
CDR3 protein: CASSDMGGQTGANYGYTF

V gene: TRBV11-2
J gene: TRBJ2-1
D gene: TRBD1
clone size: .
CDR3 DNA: TGTGCCAGCAGCTGGGACAGAGAGCAGTTCTTC
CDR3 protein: CASSWDREQFF

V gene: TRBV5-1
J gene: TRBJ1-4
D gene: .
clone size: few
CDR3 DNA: TGCGCCAGCAGCACACAGGGAAATGAAAAACTGTTTTTT
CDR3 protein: CASSTQGNEKLFF

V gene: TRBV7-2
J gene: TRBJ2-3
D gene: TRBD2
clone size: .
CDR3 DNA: TGTGCCAGCAGCACCCGGTACGGGGGGGCCTCAACAGATACGCAGTATTTT
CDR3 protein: CASSTRYGGASTDTQYF

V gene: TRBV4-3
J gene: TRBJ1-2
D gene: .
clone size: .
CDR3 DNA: TGCGCCAGCAGCCAAGATTCTGAATGGAACTATGGCTACACCTTC
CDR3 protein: CASSQDSEWNYGYTF

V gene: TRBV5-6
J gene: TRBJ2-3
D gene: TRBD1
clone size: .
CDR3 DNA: TGTGCCAGCAGCTTCGGGACAGGAGCCACAGATACGCAGTATTTT
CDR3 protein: CASSFGTGATDTQYF

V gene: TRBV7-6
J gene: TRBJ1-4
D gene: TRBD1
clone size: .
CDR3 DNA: TGTGCCAGCAGCCTATACCTAGGCACCCGGGACAGGCCGCTCAACCTCAATTTT
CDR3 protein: CASSLYLGTRDRPLNLNF

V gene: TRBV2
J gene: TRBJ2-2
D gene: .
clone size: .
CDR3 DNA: TGTGCCAGCAGTGAAAATATGGGTACCGGGGAGCTGTTTTTT
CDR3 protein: CASSENMGTGELFF

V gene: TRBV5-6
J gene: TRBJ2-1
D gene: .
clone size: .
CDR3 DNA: TGTGCCAGCAGCTTCAAACCGGGACGGTCGAGCTCCTACAATGAGCAGTTCTTC
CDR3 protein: CASSFKPGRSSSYNEQFF

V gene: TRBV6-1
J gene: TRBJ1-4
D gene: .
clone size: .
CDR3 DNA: TGTGCCAGCGCGGACAGTTTCAATGAAAAACTGTTTTTT
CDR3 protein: CASADSFNEKLFF

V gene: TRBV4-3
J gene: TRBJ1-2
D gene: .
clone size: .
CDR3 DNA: TGCGCCAGCAGCCAAACGGGCAACTATGGCTACACCTTC
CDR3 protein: CASSQTGNYGYTF

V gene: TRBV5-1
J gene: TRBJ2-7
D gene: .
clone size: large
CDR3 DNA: TGCGCCAGCAGCTTGTGGGGAGTTGACGAGCAGTACTTC
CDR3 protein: CASSLWGVDEQYF